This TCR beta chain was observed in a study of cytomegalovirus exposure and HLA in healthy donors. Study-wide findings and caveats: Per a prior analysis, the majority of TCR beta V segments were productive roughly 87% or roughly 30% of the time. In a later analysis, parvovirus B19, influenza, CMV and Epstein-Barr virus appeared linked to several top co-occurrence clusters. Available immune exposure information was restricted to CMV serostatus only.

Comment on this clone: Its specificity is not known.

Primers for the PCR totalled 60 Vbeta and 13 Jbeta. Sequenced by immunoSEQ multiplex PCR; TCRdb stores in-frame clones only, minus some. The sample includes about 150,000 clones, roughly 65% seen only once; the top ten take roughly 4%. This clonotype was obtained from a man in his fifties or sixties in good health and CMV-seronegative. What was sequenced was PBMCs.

CDR3: CSVEPGQGGYTF. The CDR3 region has the DNA TGCAGCGTTGAGCCGGGACAGGGGGGCTACACCTTC. The chain uses TRBV29-1 and TRBJ1-2; 10 nucleotides align to TRBD1. CDR3 length equals 12 residues. Losses at the gene ends were 3 bases for V and 8 bases for J; bases not matched to a gene: 3. Germline V gives CDR1 SQVTM, CDR2 ANQGSEA.